The 29 T cell receptor beta chains below come from one sample, sequenced in a study of T cell changes during pregnancy in multiple sclerosis. Here immunoSEQ multiplex PCR was the method, and the copy in TCRdb shows in-frame clones only, minus some. The repertoire holds roughly 70,000 clones, with just over 90% as singletons. Sequenced here: peripheral blood, sampled in the third trimester of pregnancy. All receptors derive from a female donor with multiple sclerosis, enrolled in a pregnancy study.

The chain is built from TRBV5-6 and TRBJ2-1; D may be TRBD1 (5 bases). The CDR3 contains 14 residues. CDR1 is SGHDT and CDR2 is YYEEEE in the germline V gene. V was pared by 3 bases and J by 6 bases, with 13 bases between. The CDR3 DNA is TGTGCCAGCAGCTCGCTATTAACAGGCAATGAGCAGTTCTTC. Its translation: CASSSLLTGNEQFF.

This chain joins TRBV7-6 and TRBJ2-3; D is undetermined. Trimming removed 2 bases from V and 3 bases from J, with 6 bases in between. The CDR3 contains 13 residues. Germline-derived CDR1 and CDR2 are SGHVS and FNYEAQ. The CDR3: CASSLTKTDTQYF. The CDR3, as DNA: TGTGCCAGCAGCTTAACTAAGACAGATACGCAGTATTTT.

This clone was recorded once. This chain joins TRBV6-5 and TRBJ2-7, with D maybe TRBD1 (6 bases). CDR1 and CDR2 (germline): MNHEY, SVGAGI. The CDR3 runs to 14 residues. Trimming pared 5 bases from V and 5 bases from J, leaving 16 bases between. The CDR3 region is CASSRATGRHEQYF. CDR3 sequence (DNA): TGTGCCAGCAGTCGAGCGACAGGTCGCCACGAGCAGTACTTC.

The chain combines TRBV7-9 with TRBJ1-1; 9 nucleotides agree with TRBD1. The V and J ends lost 5 bases and 2 bases, in that order; junction bases with no gene match: 9. The CDR3 loop spans 16 amino acids. Germline CDR1 is SEHNR and CDR2 is FQNEAQ (reference sequence). The CDR3 DNA sequence: TGTGCCAGCAGCCCTACAGGGGGCCAAGGCAACACTGAAGCTTTCTTT. It is translated as CASSPTGGQGNTEAFF.

The CDR3: CASSHLSGDTQYF. DNA of the CDR3: TGTGCCAGCAGCCACCTGTCGGGAGATACGCAGTATTTT. V gene TRBV11-3 combines with J gene TRBJ2-3, with no clear D. With 5 bases removed from V and 5 bases from J, the gap between germline ends came to 11 bases. This CDR3 comprises 13 residues. Germline V gene sequence: CDR1 SGHNT, CDR2 YENEEA.

J is TRBJ1-1 and V is TRBV18; TRBD1 matches at 7 bases. Per germline, CDR1 KGHSH and CDR2 LQKENI. The CDR3 has 13 residues. Trimming removed 0 bases from V and 9 bases from J; junction bases left unmatched: 4. The CDR3 DNA sequence: TGTGCCAGCTCACCACCTCCCAGGGGGAAAGCTTTCTTT. The encoded protein is CASSPPPRGKAFF. The complete variable domain, with remaining parts taken from reference TRBV18 and TRBJ1-1, reads NAGVMQNPRHLVRRRGQEARLRCSPMKGHSHVYWYRQLPEEGLKFMVYLQKENIIDESGMPKERFSAEFPKEGPSILRIQQVVRGDSAAYFCASSPPPRGKAFFGQGTRLTVV.

V and J are TRBV11-2 and TRBJ2-1; 9 nucleotides match TRBD1. The germline CDR1 and CDR2 sequences are SGHAT and FQNNGV. CDR3 size: 15 residues. V lost 3 bases, J lost 7 bases, and 7 bases stayed unmatched. CDR3 loop: CASSFAGTGFNEQFF. CDR3 DNA: TGTGCCAGCAGCTTCGCCGGGACAGGGTTTAATGAGCAGTTCTTC.

The V gene is TRBV6-5, the J gene TRBJ1-1; perhaps TRBD1 as D (5 bases). The CDR3 is 15 residues long. Trimming took 7 bases from V and 4 from J, leaving 19 bases between them. CDR1 MNHEY and CDR2 SVGAGI come from the germline V gene. CDR3 sequence (DNA): TGTGCCAGCACTCCACTCCCGGCAGGGTTCACTGAAGCTTTCTTT. It is translated as CASTPLPAGFTEAFF.

The chain recombines TRBV6-5 with TRBJ2-3, with D possibly matching TRBD2 (5 bases). The germline gives CDR1 MNHEY, CDR2 SVGAGI. The V end lost 2 bases, the J end lost 11 bases, and 17 bases lay between the germline ends. This CDR3 region has 14 residues. The DNA for the CDR3 is TGTGCCAGCAGTTACCGTGACCCGATCGAGGGGCAGTATTTT. Its protein is CASSYRDPIEGQYF.

The V gene is TRBV7-2, the J gene TRBJ2-7; 11 bases are shared with TRBD1. This CDR3 is built from 15 residues. Per germline, CDR1 SGHTA and CDR2 FQGNSA. Trimming cost V 4 bases and J 2 bases; bases outside gene matches: 4. The CDR3 spells CASSSPGQGAYEQYF. In nucleotides, the CDR3 is TGTGCCAGCAGCTCCCCGGGACAGGGGGCCTACGAGCAGTACTTC. The whole variable domain, remainder taken from reference TRBV7-2 and TRBJ2-7, is GAGVSQSPSNKVTEKGKDVELRCDPISGHTALYWYRQSLGQGLEFLIYFQGNSAPDKSGLPSDRFSAERTGGSVSTLTIQRTQQEDSAVYLCASSSPGQGAYEQYFGPGTRLTVT.

The rearrangement uses TRBV10-2 and TRBJ1-1; D gene ambiguous. The CDR3 is 14 amino acids. Looked up from germline, CDR1 is WSHSY and CDR2 is SAAADI. V was clipped by 2 bases and J by 2 bases, with 9 bases between them. This CDR3 is CASSEPQFNTEAFF. The DNA for the CDR3 is TGCGCCAGCAGTGAGCCCCAGTTTAACACTGAAGCTTTCTTT.

V usage is TRBV7-9 and J usage is TRBJ1-2, with D maybe TRBD1 (5 bases). The CDR3 length is 12 residues. Per the germline V gene, CDR1 is SEHNR and CDR2 is FQNEAQ (reference sequence). Trimming stripped 10 bases from V and 2 bases from J, with 11 bases between. CDR3 amino acids: CATEYRNYGYTF. The CDR3 bases are TGTGCCACCGAATACAGGAACTATGGCTACACCTTC.

In DNA form, the CDR3 reads TGTGCTAGTGGGGGGGGTTCGGGACAGGGCACCGGGGAGCAGTACTTC. Residues: CASGGGSGQGTGEQYF. The V and J genes are TRBV12-5 and TRBJ2-7, with 9 bases aligning to TRBD1. Germline V lookup: CDR1 LGHNT, CDR2 FRNRAP. The junction had 16 bases not matched to a gene; V was cut back by 6 bases and J by 7 bases. The length of the CDR3 is 16 residues.

The genes are TRBV19 and TRBJ1-2, with a weak D call TRBD1 (6 bases). In germline, CDR1 is LNHDA, CDR2 SQIVND (reference sequence). V was clipped by 5 bases and J by 4 bases, with 20 bases between them. The CDR3 consists of 16 residues. The CDR3 DNA is TGTGCCAGTAGTCAAGAAGGGGGTCTAGCTTCCTATGGCTACACCTTC. Translating gives CASSQEGGLASYGYTF.

The chain recombines TRBV5-1 with TRBJ1-2; possibly TRBD1 for D (5 bases). Germline V gives CDR1 SGHRS, CDR2 YFSETQ. CDR3 length: 13 residues. Trimming stripped 0 bases from V and 2 bases from J, with 5 bases between. The DNA of the CDR3 is TGCGCCAGCAGCTTGGGACAGAACTATGGCTACACCTTC. Its translation: CASSLGQNYGYTF.

The V gene is TRBV10-3, the J gene TRBJ1-1; D uncertain. In germline, CDR1 is ENHRY, CDR2 SYGVKD. Trimming pared 7 bases from V and 3 bases from J, leaving 33 bases between. The CDR3 extends over 20 amino acids. In nucleotides, the CDR3 is TGTGCCATCACGAAGATTCCCGAACGCTGGGGAAACAAGCGGGACACTGAAGCTTTCTTT. Translation gives CAITKIPERWGNKRDTEAFF.

The gene calls are TRBV18 and TRBJ2-7, with 9 bases that match TRBD1. The germline CDR1 and CDR2 sequences are KGHSH and LQKENI. The ends lost 4 bases at V and 3 bases at J; junction bases unmatched: 19. The CDR3 covers 19 residues. The CDR3 is CASSQTYTIDRGNNYEQYF. The DNA of the CDR3 is TGTGCCAGCTCACAAACCTATACAATTGACAGGGGGAACAACTACGAGCAGTACTTC. Filled out from reference TRBV18 and TRBJ2-7, the complete variable domain reads NAGVMQNPRHLVRRRGQEARLRCSPMKGHSHVYWYRQLPEEGLKFMVYLQKENIIDESGMPKERFSAEFPKEGPSILRIQQVVRGDSAAYFCASSQTYTIDRGNNYEQYFGPGTRLTVT.

J is TRBJ1-2 and V is TRBV5-1; 8 bases align to TRBD1. V lost 4 bases, J lost 4 bases, and 3 bases stayed unmatched. In germline, CDR1 is SGHRS, CDR2 YFSETQ. The length of the CDR3 is 13 residues. CDR3 sequence: CASSLDRGYGYTF. The CDR3 region has the DNA TGCGCCAGCAGCCTCGACAGGGGCTATGGCTACACCTTC.

This clone showed up just once. The rearrangement links TRBV4-2 to TRBJ1-5, with 8 bases that match TRBD1. The CDR3 is 15 residues long. CDR1 is LGHNA, CDR2 YNFKEQ, per germline. Trimming at V came to 0 bases and at J to 7 bases, leaving 5 bases not matched to a gene. The CDR3 region is CASSQDPRQGQPQHF. CDR3 in DNA: TGTGCCAGCAGCCAAGATCCGAGACAGGGGCAGCCCCAGCATTTT.

This clone was picked up one time. The rearrangement links TRBV5-8 to TRBJ2-3; tentative D call: TRBD1 (6 bases). Trimming stripped 4 bases from V and 1 base from J, with 13 bases between. Germline V gene lookup returns CDR1 SGHTS and CDR2 YDEGEE. This CDR3 is built from 15 residues. The CDR3 reads CASSVGGGGTDTQYF. Here the CDR3 DNA reads TGTGCCAGCAGCGTTGGTGGGGGCGGCACAGATACGCAGTATTTT.

The V and J genes are TRBV18 and TRBJ2-7, with 8 nucleotides matching TRBD1. The CDR3 loop spans 15 amino acids. V lost 4 bases, J lost 2 bases, and 7 bases stayed unmatched. In germline, CDR1 is KGHSH, CDR2 LQKENI. The CDR3 reads CASSLGTGAAYEQYF. CDR3 DNA sequence: TGTGCCAGCTCACTTGGGACAGGAGCAGCCTACGAGCAGTACTTC.

This chain connects TRBV6-5 to TRBJ2-7, with 8 bases that match TRBD2. The ends lost 4 bases at V and 2 bases at J; junction bases unmatched: 7. The CDR3 has 15 residues. Germline V gene data show CDR1 as MNHEY and CDR2 as SVGAGI. In DNA form, the CDR3 reads TGTGCCAGCAGTTCCCATTCGGGGGGGGCCTACGAGCAGTACTTC. The encoded protein is CASSSHSGGAYEQYF.

The chain is built from TRBV7-8 and TRBJ2-2; D is possibly TRBD2 (6 bases). The germline V gene encodes CDR1 SGHVS and CDR2 FQNEAQ. V lost 5 bases, J lost 0 bases, and 13 bases lay in between. The CDR3 is 16 residues long. Written as DNA, the CDR3 is TGTGCCAGCAGCCCCTACGGCGGGGCGAACACCGGGGAGCTGTTTTTT. It specifies CASSPYGGANTGELFF.

V usage is TRBV18 and J usage is TRBJ2-5; D remains unclear. Between the trimmed V and J ends, which lost 2 bases and 3 bases, there was a span of 4 bases. The CDR3 loop spans 12 amino acids. Germline V gene data show CDR1 as KGHSH and CDR2 as LQKENI. The CDR3 region has the DNA TGTGCCAGCTCACCATCCAAAGAGACCCAGTACTTC. This codes for CASSPSKETQYF. Full variable domain (missing parts from reference TRBV18 and TRBJ2-5): NAGVMQNPRHLVRRRGQEARLRCSPMKGHSHVYWYRQLPEEGLKFMVYLQKENIIDESGMPKERFSAEFPKEGPSILRIQQVVRGDSAAYFCASSPSKETQYFGPGTRLLVL.

The chain joins TRBV28 to TRBJ1-5, with 8 bases matching TRBD1. The J segment lost 3 bases and the V segment lost 8 bases, leaving 3 bases of the junction unmatched. The CDR3 is 13 amino acids. Germline V lookup: CDR1 MDHEN, CDR2 SYDVKM. The CDR3 DNA reads as TGTGCCAGCGAGGACAGGGTCAATCAGCCCCAGCATTTT. The encoded protein is CASEDRVNQPQHF.

V and J are TRBV5-1 and TRBJ1-1; TRBD1 is a possible D gene (5 bases). Germline-derived CDR1 and CDR2 are SGHRS and YFSETQ. This CDR3 is 13 amino acids long. Trimming cost V 2 bases and J 7 bases, with 12 bases left between them. CDR3 protein: CASSLTGKDEAFF. The CDR3, as DNA: TGCGCCAGCAGCTTAACAGGTAAGGATGAAGCTTTCTTT.

The chain joins TRBV4-2 to TRBJ2-3; 7 nucleotides match TRBD2. This CDR3 is 15 amino acids long. Trimming took 7 bases from V and 5 from J; bases not matched to a gene: 12. From germline, CDR1 is LGHNA and CDR2 YNFKEQ. The DNA for the CDR3 is TGTGCCAGCAATCGCGGCGGGGGTGTGCAAGATACGCAGTATTTT. Encoded protein: CASNRGGGVQDTQYF.

This rearrangement joins TRBV29-1 to TRBJ1-2, with 7 bases identical to TRBD1. Germline V gene lookup returns CDR1 SQVTM and CDR2 ANQGSEA. Unmatched junction bases numbered 4, after V lost 0 bases and J lost 3 bases. This CDR3 has 14 residues. The CDR3 here is CSVEDRGLDYGYTF. Written as DNA, the CDR3 is TGCAGCGTTGAAGACAGGGGGTTAGACTATGGCTACACCTTC. The complete variable domain, with remaining parts taken from reference TRBV29-1 and TRBJ1-2, reads SAVISQKPSRDICQRGTSLTIQCQVDSQVTMMFWYRQQPGQSLTLIATANQGSEATYESGFVIDKFPISRPNLTFSTLTVSNMSPEDSSIYLCSVEDRGLDYGYTFGSGTRLTVV.

The rearrangement links TRBV27 to TRBJ2-2; 10 bases agree with TRBD2. In germline, CDR1 is MNHEY, CDR2 SMNVEV (reference sequence). The ends lost 2 bases at V and 3 bases at J; junction bases unmatched: 0. The CDR3 is 15 residues long. The CDR3 spells CASSLLAGDTGELFF. The CDR3 coding sequence is TGTGCCAGCAGTTTACTAGCGGGAGACACCGGGGAGCTGTTTTTT.